Sequencing of this T cell receptor (beta chain) was carried out in a study of blood T cells in healthy people across ages (dated by TCRdb to about 2015). At the level of the whole study: Template switching captured roughly one uniquely barcoded TCR beta cDNA molecule per two T cells in model experiments. Age-related changes in TCR beta repertoire diversity were measured in the study by deep sequencing normalized with unique cDNA molecular identifiers. Four age groups were formed from the donors: young (average roughly 15 years), middle-aged (approximately 39), aged (over 55) and long-lived (less than 85). To avoid experimental bias, donors of different ages were spread randomly across the sequencing lanes. Two additional independent replicas of 1 million unique cDNA reads from the same blood draw were analyzed for two donors (one aged 18 to 30 and one aged 80 or older).

Systemically healthy Caucasian individuals from Russia, some 36 in total and aged roughly 6 to 100 years, were included as donors. Approximately 9.7 milliliters of peripheral blood were drawn from each donor into EDTA-treated Vacutainer tubes. PBMCs were isolated by Ficoll-Paque density-gradient centrifugation, with at least 7 million obtained per sample. Total RNA, at least 5 micrograms per sample, was extracted from PBMCs with Trizol reagent. The percentages of naive CD45RAhigh/CD27high T cells were determined by flow cytometry on a PBMC aliquot from every donor. Overall study results and their limits: The CMV infection status of donors was not known, potentially confounding age-related changes in expanded clonotypes. Observed TCR beta diversity per million T cells fell roughly linearly with age, and a significant reduction was already apparent by age about 38. Estimates of total diversity from one million sequenced T cells were regarded as lower bounds and underestimates. Bulk unsorted PBMC profiling prevented conclusive comparison of naive and antigen-experienced compartments. Observed TCR beta diversity correlated strongly with the percentage of naive T cells measured by flow cytometry. The long-lived group showed more naive CD4+ T cells, fewer expanded clones and increased TCR diversity than the aged group, suggesting age selection.

A note on this clonotype: Its recognized antigen is unknown. One base away there is no much larger clone; base qualities are not given.

Libraries were built with 5' RACE. The run used an Illumina HiSeq 2500. The second PCR ran for roughly 7 to 11 cycles and used a J-beta primer mix along with a sample-barcoded 5' primer. A unique molecular identifier was introduced onto each TCR beta cDNA molecule by a template-switch 5' adaptor carrying 12 random nucleotides. At least 2.5 million CDR3-containing paired-end reads were obtained from each sample. The Mint cDNA synthesis kit, primed by a TRBC-specific oligonucleotide, was used to synthesize first-strand cDNA from all RNA. After uracil-DNA glycosylase treatment, a first 18-cycle PCR used universal primers M1SS and BC2_uni_R on all cDNA. Regarding the original processing steps: For normalization, 1 million high-quality reads, each with a distinct molecular identifier, were randomly selected from each sample. Instead of being binned into consensus sequences, reads that shared molecular identifiers were thrown out. MiTCR, set to a Q25 quality threshold and the strictest error-elimination algorithm, was used for CDR3 identification, clonotype clustering and error correction. A nonparametric unseen species model with Euler transformation was used to estimate lower-bound total TCR beta diversity. TCRdb itself trimmed the public reads at Q25 with fastp, ran MiXCR and retained productive beta chains. Under each unique CDR3 protein, matching rows form one entry showing the most common genes and DNA. TCRdb's processing, not the study's, gives the V and J calls here. For this sample the table gives about 1.8 million distinct CDR3 sequences, of which around half were detected only once. The ten largest clones add up to less than 2.5% of the sample.

CDR1 and CDR2, looked up from the germline V gene (reference sequence), are SEHNR and FQNEAQ. V and J lose 7 bases and 3 bases, and a span of 26 bases separates them. The CDR3 sequence holds 18 residues, the cysteine and phenylalanine included. Just the 54-base CDR3 DNA is kept, in frame starting at base 1. Sequencing used blood. This TCR came from a woman in her thirties or forties in good health. Recombination linked TRBV7-9 to TRBJ2-3; the D region possibly corresponds to TRBD1 (6 bases align). The bases are TGTGCCAGCACCACGAAGACAACTCGGGACACTGGGACAGATACGCAGTATTTT. The resulting protein is CASTTKTTRDTGTDTQYF.